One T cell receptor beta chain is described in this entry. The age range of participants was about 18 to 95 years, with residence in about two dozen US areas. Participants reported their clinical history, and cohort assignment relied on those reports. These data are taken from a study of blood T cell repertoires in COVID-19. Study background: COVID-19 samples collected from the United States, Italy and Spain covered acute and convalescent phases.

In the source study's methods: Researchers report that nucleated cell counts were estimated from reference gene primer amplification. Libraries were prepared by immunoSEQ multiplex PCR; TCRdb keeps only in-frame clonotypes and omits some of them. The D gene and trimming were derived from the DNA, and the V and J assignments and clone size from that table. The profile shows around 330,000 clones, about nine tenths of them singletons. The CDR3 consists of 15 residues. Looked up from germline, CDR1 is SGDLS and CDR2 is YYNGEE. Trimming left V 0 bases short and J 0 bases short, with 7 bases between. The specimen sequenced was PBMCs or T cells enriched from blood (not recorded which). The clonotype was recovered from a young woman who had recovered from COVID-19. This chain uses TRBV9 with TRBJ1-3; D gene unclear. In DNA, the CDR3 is TGTGCCAGCAGCGTAGGTGTCAGCTCTGGAAACACCATATATTTT. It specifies CASSVGVSSGNTIYF.